This T cell receptor (beta chain) derives from a study of control samples from healthy donors and cancer patients. The germline V gene has CDR1 MNHEY and CDR2 SMNVEV (reference sequence). With V trimmed by 5 bases and J by 5 bases, 7 bases remained unmatched. The CDR3 spans 16 residues. Sequenced by immunoSEQ multiplex PCR; TCRdb stores in-frame clones only, minus some. The data hold about 120,000 clones, with roughly 95% observed a single time. The chain couples TRBV27 to TRBJ2-2; 11 nucleotides match TRBD2. The receptor was derived from a man aged 30 to 39 in good health. The sequenced material came from blood. CDR3 region: CASSLKTSGMTGELFF. The CDR3, as DNA: TGTGCCAGCAGTCTTAAGACTAGCGGGATGACCGGGGAGCTGTTTTTT.